Listed below are T cell receptor beta chains from one sample, sequenced in a study of blood T cells in healthy people across ages. TCRdb ran MiXCR on the 5' RACE reads and lists one entry per CDR3 protein. Of over 600,000 distinct CDR3 sequences in the sample, around 45% are singletons; the top ten hold roughly 18%. Specimen: blood. The receptor source for this set is a man older than 75 in good health. Each CDR3 is given with its conserved first and last residue. Size values are once, few and many counts, or a class for expanded clones, and some rows have none.

>TRBV5-1|.
CASSRDGEQPQHF
>TRBV7-2|.
CASSLVDRGYTEAFF
>TRBV7-2|.
CASSLGPSRSGDTQYF
>TRBV20-1|once
CSARGSGGSEQYF
>TRBV7-9|.
CASSRLDYEQYF
>TRBV29-1|once
CSAGLTGRTEAFF
>TRBV29-1|few
CSSSSGSGEQYF
>TRBV6-4|.
CASSEGLAGTDEQFF
>TRBV28|few
CASSLGDRGRDEQFF
>TRBV12-3/TRBV12-4|.
CASSLDSGRAAYNEQFF
>TRBV7-3|many
CASSPSPVDTQYF
>TRBV6-2/TRBV6-3|.
CATLRTGNYNEQFF
>TRBV15|few
CATSLIAGALTF
>TRBV12-3/TRBV12-4|.
CASSLGPVSPLHF
>TRBV12-3/TRBV12-4|.
CASSVGPWGEQYF
>TRBV20-1|few
CSAPFRGRAGRDEQFF
>TRBV7-2|few
CASSSNTWAEQFF
>TRBV7-8|.
CASSSYRDGNSPLHF
>TRBV20-1|few
CSASPGLSYEQYF
>TRBV2|few
CASSARGGYGYGYTF
>TRBV11-3|few
CASSGTSGREQYF
>TRBV12-3/TRBV12-4|.
CASSRNPAEAFF
>TRBV14|.
CASSQDLGLAGEETQYF
>TRBV6-2/TRBV6-3|.
CASSRRLAGEAGELFF
>TRBV29-1|.
CSSYFINEQFF
>TRBV6-5|.
CASSYRSVSKGGYTF
>TRBV12-5|.
CASGLVSSYNEQFF
>TRBV6-5|.
CASSYSRTSGYGQYF
>TRBV9|.
CASSETSGRPDTQYF
>TRBV9|.
CAGSVIAGVAYNEQFF
>TRBV3-1|many
CASSQGQGPTDTQYF
>TRBV6-2/TRBV6-3|.
CASSYHLGGGSGANVLTF
>TRBV29-1|many
CSVAGGLAGIYEQFF
>TRBV29-1|.
CSVDIGAQDTQYF
>TRBV20-1|many
CSASQTGTSNGYTF
>TRBV5-1|many
CASSSGGRVDNEQFF
>TRBV6-2/TRBV6-3|few
CASRKGLVGEEQFF
>TRBV28|.
CASSLLGASGLPEQYF
>TRBV20-1|.
CSARGGTSGRMYQETQYF
>TRBV2|.
CASSHPLAGVFSNEQFF
>TRBV20-1|.
CSANLDRLNEQFF
>TRBV5-1|few
CASSLRPSGSPPYNEQFF
>TRBV10-3|few
CAISELSTDTQYF
>TRBV5-5|few
CASSIGTEHYTF
>TRBV20-1|many
CSARVSAYNEQFF
>TRBV7-6|.
CASTRQETDTQYF
>TRBV10-3|.
CATKGQVRGYGYTF
>TRBV27|few
CASSLWSSGRANTQYF
>TRBV4-2|.
CASSQVGLAHTDTQYF
>TRBV3-1|.
CASSPISRQSSDNEQFF
>TRBV20-1|.
CSASRFGRVGEKLFF
>TRBV20-1|many
CSADRGRTQYEQYF
>TRBV5-1|.
CASSLGARTDYEQYF
>TRBV5-1|.
CASSSIRGDTGELFF
>TRBV20-1|.
CSADTGTEMTGTQYF
>TRBV12-3/TRBV12-4|.
CASSLVAGVAYEQYF
>TRBV5-5|.
CANSAQLSGANVLTF
>TRBV6-2/TRBV6-3|.
CASSHRDPFYEQYF
>TRBV25-1|.
CASSLAGDVYEQFF